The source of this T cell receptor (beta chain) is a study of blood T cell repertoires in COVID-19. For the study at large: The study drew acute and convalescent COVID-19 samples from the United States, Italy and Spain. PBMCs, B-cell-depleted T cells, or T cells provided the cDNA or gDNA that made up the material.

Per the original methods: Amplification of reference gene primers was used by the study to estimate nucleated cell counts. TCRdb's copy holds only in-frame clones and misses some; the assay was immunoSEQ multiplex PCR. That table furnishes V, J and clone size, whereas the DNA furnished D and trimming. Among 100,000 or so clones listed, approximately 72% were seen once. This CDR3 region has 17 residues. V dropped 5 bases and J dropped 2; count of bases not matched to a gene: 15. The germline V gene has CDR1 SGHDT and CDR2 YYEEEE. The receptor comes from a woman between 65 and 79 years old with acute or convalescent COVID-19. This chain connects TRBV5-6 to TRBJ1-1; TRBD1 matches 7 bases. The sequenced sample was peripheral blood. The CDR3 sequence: CASRIRPDRAVNTEAFF. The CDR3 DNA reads TGTGCCAGCAGAATAAGGCCCGACAGGGCAGTAAACACTGAAGCTTTCTTT.